This T cell receptor beta chain was found in a study of blood T cell repertoires in COVID-19. The wider study: Samples of COVID-19 (acute and convalescent) were obtained from the United States, Italy and Spain. Sample material is recorded as cDNA or gDNA derived from T cells, B-cell-depleted T cells, or PBMCs.

The CDR3 loop spans 15 amino acids. V gave up 8 bases and J gave up 4 bases, with 19 bases separating them. Germline values: CDR1 MNHEY, CDR2 SVGAGI. In the original processing: Quantification of nucleated cells was approximated via reference gene primer amplification. Clones were read by immunoSEQ multiplex PCR, and TCRdb kept only the in-frame ones, dropping some. That table is the source of V, J and clone size, and D and trimming were worked out from the DNA. The table includes about 200,000 clones, 89% detected once. Sequenced material: peripheral blood. The V gene is TRBV6-5, the J gene TRBJ2-3, with a weak D call TRBD2 (6 bases). The receptor's source is a man in his sixties who had recovered from COVID-19. The CDR3 sequence is CASARGKSGADTQYF. The CDR3, as DNA: TGTGCCAGCGCCCGCGGGAAGTCGGGGGCAGATACGCAGTATTTT.